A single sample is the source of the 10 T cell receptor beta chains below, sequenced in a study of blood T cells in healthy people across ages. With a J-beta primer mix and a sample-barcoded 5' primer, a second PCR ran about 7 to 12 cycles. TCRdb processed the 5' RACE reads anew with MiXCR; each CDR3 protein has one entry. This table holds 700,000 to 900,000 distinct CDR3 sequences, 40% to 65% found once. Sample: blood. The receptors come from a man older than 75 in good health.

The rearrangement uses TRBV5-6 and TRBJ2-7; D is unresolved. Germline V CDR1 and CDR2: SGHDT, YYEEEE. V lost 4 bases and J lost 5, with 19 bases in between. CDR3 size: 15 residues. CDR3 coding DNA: TGTGCCAGCAGCGGGCCCGCGAACAGAGGAGACGAGCAGTACTTC. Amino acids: CASSGPANRGDEQYF. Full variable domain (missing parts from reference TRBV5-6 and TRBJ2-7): DAGVTQSPTHLIKTRGQQVTLRCSPKSGHDTVSWYQQALGQGPQFIFQYYEEEERQRGNFPDRFSGHQFPNYSSELNVNALLLGDSALYLCASSGPANRGDEQYFGPGTRLTVT.

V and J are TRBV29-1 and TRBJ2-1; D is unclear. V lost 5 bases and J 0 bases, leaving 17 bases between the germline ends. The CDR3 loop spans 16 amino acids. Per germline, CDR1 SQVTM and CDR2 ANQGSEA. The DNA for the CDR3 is TGCAGCGTTCCCCCCGTGTCCAGGCACTCCTACAATGAGCAGTTCTTC. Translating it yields CSVPPVSRHSYNEQFF.

The CDR3 DNA is TGTGCCAGCAGTTATAAGGGTCAGGTTGATTACGAGCAGTACTTC. Its translation is CASSYKGQVDYEQYF. The rearrangement uses TRBV6-5 and TRBJ2-7; D gene unclear. Trimming left V 3 bases short and J 4 bases short, with 16 bases between. The CDR3 totals 15 residues. CDR1 is MNHEY and CDR2 is SVGAGI in the germline V gene.

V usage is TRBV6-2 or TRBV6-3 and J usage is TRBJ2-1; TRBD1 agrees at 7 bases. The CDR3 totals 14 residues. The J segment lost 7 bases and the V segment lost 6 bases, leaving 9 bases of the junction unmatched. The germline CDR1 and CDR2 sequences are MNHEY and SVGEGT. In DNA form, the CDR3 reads TGTGCCAGCAGCGAGACAGGGTTTGGGAATGAGCAGTTCTTC. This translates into CASSETGFGNEQFF.

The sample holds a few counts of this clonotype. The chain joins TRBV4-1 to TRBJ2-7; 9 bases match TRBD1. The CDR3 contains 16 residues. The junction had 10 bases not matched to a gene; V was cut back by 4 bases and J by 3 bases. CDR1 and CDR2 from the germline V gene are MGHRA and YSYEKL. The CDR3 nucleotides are TGCGCCAGCAGCCCCCCCTCCTGGACAGGGGACTACGAGCAGTACTTC. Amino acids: CASSPPSWTGDYEQYF.

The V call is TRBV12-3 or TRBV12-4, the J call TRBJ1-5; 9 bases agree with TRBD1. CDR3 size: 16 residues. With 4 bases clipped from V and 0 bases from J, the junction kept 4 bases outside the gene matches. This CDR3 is CASSSDRGYSNQPQHF. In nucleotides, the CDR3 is TGTGCCAGCAGTTCGGACAGGGGATATAGCAATCAGCCCCAGCATTTT.

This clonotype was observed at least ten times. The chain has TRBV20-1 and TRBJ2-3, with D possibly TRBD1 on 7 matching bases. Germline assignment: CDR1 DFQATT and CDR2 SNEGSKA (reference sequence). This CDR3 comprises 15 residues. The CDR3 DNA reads TGCAGCGCCACCTCATCCAGGGGGGCTGTCGGGACGCAGTATTTT. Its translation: CSATSSRGAVGTQYF.

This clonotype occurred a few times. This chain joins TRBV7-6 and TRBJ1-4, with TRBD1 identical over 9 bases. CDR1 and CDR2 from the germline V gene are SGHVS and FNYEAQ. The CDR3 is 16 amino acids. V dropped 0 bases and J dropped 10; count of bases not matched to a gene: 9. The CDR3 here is CASSLAGTGSLGKLFF. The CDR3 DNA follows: TGTGCCAGCAGCTTAGCGGGGACAGGGAGCCTAGGAAAACTGTTTTTT.

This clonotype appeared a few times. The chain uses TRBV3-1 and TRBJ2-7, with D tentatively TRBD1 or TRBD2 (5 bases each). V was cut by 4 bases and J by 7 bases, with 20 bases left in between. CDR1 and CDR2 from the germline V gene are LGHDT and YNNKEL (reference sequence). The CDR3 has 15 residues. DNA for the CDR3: TGTGCCAGCAGCCCAACACCGGGGACCCTGGGGGAGCAGTACTTC. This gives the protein CASSPTPGTLGEQYF.

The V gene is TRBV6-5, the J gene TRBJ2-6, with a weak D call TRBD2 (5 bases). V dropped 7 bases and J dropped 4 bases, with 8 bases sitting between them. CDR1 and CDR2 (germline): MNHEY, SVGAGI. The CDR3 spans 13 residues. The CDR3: CASMGAGANVLTF. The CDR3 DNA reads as TGTGCCAGCATGGGAGCGGGGGCCAACGTCCTGACTTTC.